This T cell receptor (beta chain) was observed in a study of blood T cell repertoires in COVID-19. Study-wide background: Samples came from the United States, Italy and Spain, spanning acute and convalescent COVID-19.

TCRdb's table, derived via immunoSEQ multiplex PCR, lists solely in-frame clones and lacks some. The data show 90,000 to 130,000 clones, roughly four fifths seen once. Deletions cut 0 bases from V and 0 bases from J, with 7 bases between. From germline, CDR1 is SGDLS and CDR2 YYNGEE. The CDR3 is 15 residues long. The receptor was derived from a woman aged 60-70 years with acute or convalescent COVID-19. The specimen sequenced was peripheral blood. This chain links TRBV9 with TRBJ1-3, with a possible D match to TRBD1 (5 bases). CDR3 residues: CASSVGTISGNTIYF. The CDR3 DNA is TGTGCCAGCAGCGTAGGGACAATCTCTGGAAACACCATATATTTT. Variable domain in full (rest from reference TRBV9 and TRBJ1-3): DSGVTQTPKHLITATGQRVTLRCSPRSGDLSVYWYQQSLDQGLQFLIQYYNGEERAKGNILERFSAQQFPDLHSELNLSSLELGDSALYFCASSVGTISGNTIYFGEGSWLTVV.